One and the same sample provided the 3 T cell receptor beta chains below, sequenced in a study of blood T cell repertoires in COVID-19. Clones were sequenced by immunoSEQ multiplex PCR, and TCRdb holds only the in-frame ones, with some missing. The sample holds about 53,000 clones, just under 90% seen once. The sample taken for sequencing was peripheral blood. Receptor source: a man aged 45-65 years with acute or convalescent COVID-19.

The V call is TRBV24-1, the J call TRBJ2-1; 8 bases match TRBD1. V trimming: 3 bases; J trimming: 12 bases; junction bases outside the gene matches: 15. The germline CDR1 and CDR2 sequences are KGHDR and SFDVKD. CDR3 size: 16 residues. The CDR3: CATSDAQGTNTGGQFF. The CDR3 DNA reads TGTGCCACCAGTGATGCTCAGGGAACTAACACAGGGGGGCAGTTCTTC.

Written as DNA, the CDR3 is TGTGCCAGTAGCATCACTAGAAACTCCTACGAGCAGTACTTC. Protein: CASSITRNSYEQYF. The chain has TRBV6-6 and TRBJ2-7; D perhaps matches TRBD2 (5 bases). CDR3 length: 14 amino acids. The germline V and J ends were trimmed by 9 bases and 0 bases, with 15 bases remaining between them. In germline, CDR1 is MNHNY, CDR2 SVGAGI (reference sequence).

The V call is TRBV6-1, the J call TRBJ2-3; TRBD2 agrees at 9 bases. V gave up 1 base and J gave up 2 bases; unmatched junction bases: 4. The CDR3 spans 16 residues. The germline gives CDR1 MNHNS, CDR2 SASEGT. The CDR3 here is CASSEGGGGVTDTQYF. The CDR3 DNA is TGTGCCAGCAGTGAAGGTGGCGGGGGGGTCACAGATACGCAGTATTTT.